The 7 T cell receptor beta chains below all came from one sample that was sequenced in a study of Graves' ophthalmopathy and Graves' hyperthyroidism. Investigators amplified TCR beta CDR3 regions from RNA transcripts. In the first round, RT-PCR was carried out with HTBI primers, and a multiplex PCR formed the second round. Each CDR3 protein gets one entry after TCRdb re-called the multiplex PCR reads with MiXCR. The sample records some 750,000 distinct CDR3 sequences, 40% being singletons. Sequencing was done on a sample of peripheral blood. The receptors stem from an adult man with Graves' ophthalmopathy.

With respect to this clonotype: A much larger clone sits a single nucleotide away, making a read error possible. It is unclear where the CDR3 begins or ends on the DNA, so no DNA is shown, and the CDR3 is as TCRdb lists it. The CDR3 here is CASSFWGLGTEASF. The gene calls are TRBV7-9 and TRBJ1-1; the D segment call TRBD1 is taken from the table without a DNA check. Ends included, the CDR3 has 14 residues. Germline V CDR1 and CDR2: SEHNR, FQNEAQ (reference sequence).

This clonotype has at least ten counts. The gene calls are TRBV14 and TRBJ2-6; weak D call: TRBD2 (6 bases). Germline V gives CDR1 SGHDN, CDR2 FVKESK. The CDR3 has 17 residues. The V gene lost 6 bases and the J gene lost 0 bases, with 15 bases spanning the gap. CDR3 residues: CASSPPGLSSGANVLTF. The CDR3 DNA is TGTGCCAGCAGTCCTCCGGGACTTAGCTCTGGGGCCAACGTCCTGACTTTC.

The chain has TRBV9 and TRBJ2-7, with D hard to call. The CDR3 runs to 14 residues. V lost 4 bases and J lost 4, with 15 bases in between. In germline, CDR1 is SGDLS, CDR2 YYNGEE. CDR3 sequence reads: CASSTSAGPYEQYF. The CDR3 DNA is TGTGCCAGCAGCACTTCGGCAGGACCTTACGAGCAGTACTTC.

The chain uses TRBV12-3 or TRBV12-4 and TRBJ2-7; D is uncertain. CDR3 length: 15 residues. The V gene lost 7 bases and the J gene lost 1 base, with 17 bases spanning the gap. CDR3 amino acids: CASTFDRRPSYEQYF. The CDR3 nucleotides read TGTGCCAGCACTTTCGACCGGCGTCCGTCCTACGAGCAGTACTTC.

This clonotype was observed a few times. This chain links TRBV7-9 with TRBJ1-6; D ambiguous. Per the germline V gene, CDR1 is SEHNR and CDR2 is FQNEAQ (reference sequence). The V end was cut by 5 bases, the J end by 3 bases, with 5 bases between. CDR3 length: 13 residues. The DNA of the CDR3 is TGTGCCAGCAGCCCGAACTATAATTCACCCCTCCACTTT. This codes for CASSPNYNSPLHF. The whole variable domain, filled in from reference TRBV7-9 and TRBJ1-6, reads DTGVSQNPRHKITKRGQNVTFRCDPISEHNRLYWYRQTLGQGPEFLTYFQNEAQLEKSRLLSDRFSAERPKGSFSTLEIQRTEQGDSAMYLCASSPNYNSPLHFGNGTRLTVT.

The V gene is TRBV6-6, the J gene TRBJ1-4; TRBD1 might be the D (5 bases). The CDR3 runs to 14 residues. Trimming removed 0 bases at V and 5 bases at J, with 7 bases between. Germline assignment: CDR1 MNHNY and CDR2 SVGAGI (reference sequence). The CDR3 protein is CASSYSRQNEKLFF. In nucleotides, the CDR3 is TGTGCCAGCAGTTACTCGCGACAGAATGAAAAACTGTTTTTT.

This clonotype has more than one count but fewer than ten. The rearrangement links TRBV7-9 to TRBJ1-2, with D hard to call. Per the germline V gene, CDR1 is SEHNR and CDR2 is FQNEAQ (reference sequence). The V end was cut by 6 bases, the J end by 7 bases, with 18 bases between. The CDR3 totals 14 residues. The CDR3 region has the DNA TGTGCCAGCAGTCCACTTACAAGGTTGCGTGGCTACACCTTC. The encoded protein is CASSPLTRLRGYTF.